Listed here are 17 T cell receptor beta chains from one sample, sequenced in a study of liver allograft versus peripheral blood T cells. Study-wide context: Peripheral blood of the recipients supplied T cell receptor repertoires that were compared with those in transplanted livers.

TCRdb used MiXCR to reprocess the reads, holding one entry per CDR3 protein. The top ten hold 14% of the sample, which has around 1,000 distinct CDR3 sequences, roughly 15% seen once. The receptors come from a human patient who had a liver transplant. Some T cells may possibly be graft donor cells.

By share, this clonotype ranks as large. The V gene is TRBV6-5, the J gene TRBJ1-2, with a weak D call TRBD1 (5 bases). The ends were cut back, 0 bases at V and 5 bases at J, with 10 bases in the middle. This CDR3 has 14 residues. The V gene's germline CDR1 is MNHEY and CDR2 SVGAGI. The CDR3 reads CASSYSGGTYGYTF. The CDR3 DNA follows: TGTGCCAGCAGTTACTCCGGGGGGACGTATGGCTACACCTTC.

By share of the sample, this clonotype is large. V and J are TRBV7-2 and TRBJ2-1, with 12 bases that match TRBD2. The CDR3 has 16 residues. The germline CDR1 and CDR2 sequences are SGHTA and FQGNSA. The V gene end was trimmed by 1 base and the J gene end by 4 bases; junction bases not matched to a gene: 2. In nucleotides, the CDR3 is TGTGCCAGCAGCTTAGAGGGACTAGCGGGTTACAATGAGCAGTTCTTC. This encodes CASSLEGLAGYNEQFF. Drawing the rest from reference TRBV7-2 and TRBJ2-1, the complete variable domain is GAGVSQSPSNKVTEKGKDVELRCDPISGHTALYWYRQSLGQGLEFLIYFQGNSAPDKSGLPSDRFSAERTGGSVSTLTIQRTQQEDSAVYLCASSLEGLAGYNEQFFGPGTRLTVL.

This clonotype is classed as large (0.1 to 1%). The chain joins TRBV6-6 to TRBJ1-1, with a tentative D call TRBD1 (5 bases). From germline, CDR1 is MNHNY and CDR2 SVGAGI (reference sequence). This CDR3 is built from 16 residues. Trimming cost V 0 bases and J 4 bases, with 15 bases left between them. DNA of the CDR3: TGTGCCAGCAGTTACTCGAGGGGTATCGGGTCCACTGAAGCTTTCTTT. Translated, it gives CASSYSRGIGSTEAFF.

This clonotype has just a few counts. This chain's CDR3 is CASSHRDRGLNEQFF. CDR3 DNA: TGTGCCAGCAGCCACCGGGACAGGGGGTTGAATGAGCAGTTCTTC. The chain recombines TRBV11-1 with TRBJ2-1, with TRBD1 matching over 11 bases. CDR3 length: 15 amino acids. From germline, CDR1 is SGHAT and CDR2 FQDESV (reference sequence). Trimming removed 5 bases from V and 7 bases from J; junction bases left unmatched: 7.

This clonotype was found a few times. This chain links TRBV10-3 with TRBJ1-4, with 8 bases fitting TRBD1. This CDR3 spans 18 amino acids. Germline V gene lookup returns CDR1 ENHRY and CDR2 SYGVKD. J was trimmed by 4 bases and V by 3 bases; bases with no gene match: 13. The CDR3 DNA is TGTGCCATCAGTGACTCAGGGGGCGGGAGGAGGCTTAATGAAAAACTGTTTTTT. This codes for CAISDSGGGRRLNEKLFF.

This clonotype is classed as large (0.1 to 1%). This chain joins TRBV10-3 and TRBJ2-7, with 9 bases aligning to TRBD1. The CDR3 covers 17 residues. Germline CDR1 and CDR2: ENHRY and SYGVKD. The junction had 13 bases not matched to a gene; V was cut back by 3 bases and J by 4 bases. CDR3 loop: CAISEFGGNRGRYEQYF. The CDR3 DNA follows: TGTGCCATCAGTGAATTCGGTGGGAACAGGGGGCGATACGAGCAGTACTTC.

This clonotype is termed medium-sized. This chain uses TRBV20-1 with TRBJ2-3; 7 bases are a match to TRBD2. With 6 bases clipped from V and 0 bases from J, the junction kept 6 bases outside the gene matches. This CDR3 is built from 14 residues. The V gene's germline CDR1 is DFQATT and CDR2 SNEGSKA (reference sequence). This CDR3 is CSAPGGTSTDTQYF. The DNA of the CDR3 is TGCAGTGCCCCCGGGGGGACTAGCACAGATACGCAGTATTTT.

CDR3 in DNA: TGTGCCAGCAGCGGACCACAGGGGGCCCAAGAGACCCAGTACTTC. It translates to CASSGPQGAQETQYF. This chain links TRBV5-4 with TRBJ2-5; the match to TRBD1 covers 9 bases. Germline trimming cut 4 bases from V and 1 base from J; bases unmatched to any gene: 5. There are 15 residues in the CDR3. In germline, CDR1 is SGHNT, CDR2 YYREEE (reference sequence).

In this sample, this clonotype is medium-sized. V usage is TRBV28 and J usage is TRBJ2-1, with 7 positions matching TRBD2. Unmatched junction bases numbered 13, after V lost 1 base and J lost 10 bases. Germline V CDR1 and CDR2: MDHEN, SYDVKM. The CDR3 covers 16 residues. The CDR3 spells CASSLFPGTIAKEQFF. The CDR3 nucleotides are TGTGCCAGCAGTTTATTCCCCGGGACTATAGCGAAAGAGCAGTTCTTC. Looking up the rest from reference TRBV28 and TRBJ2-1 gives the full variable domain: DVKVTQSSRYLVKRTGEKVFLECVQDMDHENMFWYRQDPGLGLRLIYFSYDVKMKEKGDIPEGYSVSREKKERFSLILESASTNQTSMYLCASSLFPGTIAKEQFFGPGTRLTVL.

By its share, this clonotype is medium-sized. This chain uses TRBV28 with TRBJ2-3, with 9 bases fitting TRBD2. J gave up 8 bases and V 6 bases, and 12 bases lay outside the gene matches. Germline CDR1 and CDR2: MDHEN and SYDVKM. This CDR3 is built from 15 residues. Written as DNA, the CDR3 is TGTGCCAGCAGAGCACCCGGGACTAGCTTGAGTACGCAGTATTTT. This translates into CASRAPGTSLSTQYF. Full variable domain (remainder filled in from reference TRBV28 and TRBJ2-3): DVKVTQSSRYLVKRTGEKVFLECVQDMDHENMFWYRQDPGLGLRLIYFSYDVKMKEKGDIPEGYSVSREKKERFSLILESASTNQTSMYLCASRAPGTSLSTQYFGPGTRLTVL.

This clonotype was recorded a few times. This rearrangement joins TRBV3-1 to TRBJ2-5; the D is unclear. The CDR3 is made up of 11 amino acids. CDR1 LGHDT and CDR2 YNNKEL come from the germline V gene (reference sequence). Deletions cut 7 bases from V and 5 bases from J, with 8 bases between. Here the CDR3 DNA reads TGTGCCAGCATCGGAGTGGAGACCCAGTACTTC. Its translation: CASIGVETQYF.

This clonotype is labeled large. The J gene is TRBJ2-1, the V gene TRBV6-5, with no clear D. CDR3 length: 13 amino acids. Germline CDR1 and CDR2: MNHEY and SVGAGI. Trimming took off 8 bases at V and 9 bases at J, with 17 bases between the two ends. CDR3 DNA: TGTGCCAGCTGGGCTTCCCGTGAAGGTGAGCAGTTCTTC. Its protein is CASWASREGEQFF.

This chain uses TRBV6-5 with TRBJ2-1; the D call may be TRBD1 or TRBD2 (5 bases each). The germline V gene has CDR1 MNHEY and CDR2 SVGAGI. V was trimmed by 6 bases and J by 5 bases, leaving 11 bases between them. The CDR3 consists of 13 residues. The CDR3 reads CASRGDGNNEQFF. CDR3 in DNA: TGTGCCAGCAGGGGGGACGGAAACAATGAGCAGTTCTTC.

This clonotype counts as medium-sized. J is TRBJ2-1 and V is TRBV9; 9 nucleotides line up with TRBD2. Looked up from germline, CDR1 is SGDLS and CDR2 is YYNGEE. This CDR3 region has 13 residues. The trim removed 0 bases at V and 8 bases at J, leaving 0 bases unmatched. The CDR3 sequence is CASSVGTSDEQFF. CDR3 nucleotide sequence: TGTGCCAGCAGCGTAGGGACTAGCGATGAGCAGTTCTTC. Full variable domain (outside the CDR3, taken from reference TRBV9 and TRBJ2-1): DSGVTQTPKHLITATGQRVTLRCSPRSGDLSVYWYQQSLDQGLQFLIQYYNGEERAKGNILERFSAQQFPDLHSELNLSSLELGDSALYFCASSVGTSDEQFFGPGTRLTVL.

This clonotype is large (0.1 to 1%) in the sample. The V and J genes are TRBV6-1 and TRBJ2-3; TRBD1 aligns across 8 bases. This CDR3 contains 15 residues. The V gene end was trimmed by 2 bases and the J gene end by 6 bases; junction bases not matched to a gene: 7. CDR1 is MNHNS and CDR2 is SASEGT in the germline V gene. CDR3 residues: CASSEWAGGADTQYF. DNA for the CDR3: TGTGCCAGCAGTGAATGGGCAGGGGGCGCGGATACGCAGTATTTT.

This chain connects TRBV30 to TRBJ1-1; D ambiguous. The V end was cut by 2 bases, the J end by 0 bases, with 1 base between. Germline-derived CDR1 and CDR2 are GTSNPN and SVGIG (reference sequence). This CDR3 region has 11 residues. The CDR3 DNA reads TGTGCCTGGAGTCTGAACACTGAAGCTTTCTTT. It codes for CAWSLNTEAFF.

By share of the sample, this clonotype is large. The chain recombines TRBV24-1 with TRBJ1-2; D uncertain. This CDR3 spans 12 amino acids. Deletions cut 6 bases from V and 8 bases from J, with 12 bases between. Germline V gene data show CDR1 as KGHDR and CDR2 as SFDVKD. The CDR3: CATSSRVEGYTF. DNA for the CDR3: TGTGCCACCAGTTCCCGAGTGGAAGGCTACACCTTC.